This TCR beta chain was sequenced during a study of T cells in Graves' hyperthyroidism and ophthalmopathy. For this clonotype: Its target is not known. A read error may be the cause here, since a much bigger clone is one base away.

The PBMCs were taken from 10 ml of fresh peripheral blood. The investigators amplified TCR beta CDR3 regions from RNA transcripts. Carried out on the TCR CDR3, a first-round RT-PCR used the HTBI primer set. TCRdb independently ran MiXCR on the multiplex PCR reads; one entry per CDR3 protein. The sample holds about 640,000 distinct CDR3 sequences, around 20% seen once. Study conclusions and caveats: Separating ophthalmopathy from stable hyperthyroidism was achieved by a 13 V-J model. In the blood, most expanded thyroid clonotypes above 0.001 appeared as well.

The CDR3 is 14 residues long. Germline assignment: CDR1 GTSNPN and CDR2 SVGIG (reference sequence). This chain links TRBV30 with TRBJ1-6; TRBD1 might be the D (6 bases). The sample comprised blood. The TCR originated in a man aged 25-45 years with Graves' ophthalmopathy. As DNA, the CDR3 is TGTGCCTGGAGTTGGGGGGCGTGGAATTCACTCCTCCACTTT. Translation: CAWSWGAWNSLLHF.